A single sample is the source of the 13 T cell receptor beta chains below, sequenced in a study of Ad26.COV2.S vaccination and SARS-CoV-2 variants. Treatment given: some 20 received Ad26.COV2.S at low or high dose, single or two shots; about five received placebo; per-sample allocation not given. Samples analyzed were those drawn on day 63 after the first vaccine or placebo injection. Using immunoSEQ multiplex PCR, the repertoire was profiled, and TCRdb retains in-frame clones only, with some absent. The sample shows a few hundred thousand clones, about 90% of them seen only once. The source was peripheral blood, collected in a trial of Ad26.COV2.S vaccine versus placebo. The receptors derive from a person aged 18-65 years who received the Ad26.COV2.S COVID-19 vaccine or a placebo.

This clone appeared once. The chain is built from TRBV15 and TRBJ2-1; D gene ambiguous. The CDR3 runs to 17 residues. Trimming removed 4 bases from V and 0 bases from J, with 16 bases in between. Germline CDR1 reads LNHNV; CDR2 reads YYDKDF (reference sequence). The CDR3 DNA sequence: TGTGCCACCAGCACTGAAGGACGCACCGGCTCCTACAATGAGCAGTTCTTC. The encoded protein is CATSTEGRTGSYNEQFF.

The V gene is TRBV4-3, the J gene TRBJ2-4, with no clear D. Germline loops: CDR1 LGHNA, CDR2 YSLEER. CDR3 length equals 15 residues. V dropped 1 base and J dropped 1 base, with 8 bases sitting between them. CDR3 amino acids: CASSQGVSAKNIQYF. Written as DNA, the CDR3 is TGCGCCAGCAGCCAAGGGGTGTCGGCCAAAAACATTCAGTACTTC.

The CDR3, as DNA: TGTGCCAGCAGCTTAGTTCAAAAAGATCGGGATACGCAGTATTTT. This translates into CASSLVQKDRDTQYF. V usage is TRBV7-9 and J usage is TRBJ2-3, with D hard to call. Germline V gene sequence: CDR1 SEHNR, CDR2 FQNEAQ (reference sequence). The V gene lost 1 base and the J gene lost 6 bases, with 14 bases spanning the gap. The CDR3 is 15 residues long.

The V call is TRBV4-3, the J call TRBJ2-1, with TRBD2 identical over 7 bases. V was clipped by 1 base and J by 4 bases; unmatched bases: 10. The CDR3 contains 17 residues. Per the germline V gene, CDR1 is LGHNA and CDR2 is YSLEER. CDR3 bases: TGCGCCAGCAGCCAAGCCGGGACTATCCATGGATACAATGAGCAGTTCTTC. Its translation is CASSQAGTIHGYNEQFF.

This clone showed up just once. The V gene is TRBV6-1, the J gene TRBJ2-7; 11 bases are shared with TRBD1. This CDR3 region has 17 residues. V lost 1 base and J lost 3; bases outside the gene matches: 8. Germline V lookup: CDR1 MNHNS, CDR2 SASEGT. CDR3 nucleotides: TGTGCCAGCAGTGAAGAAGGTTCCGGGACAGGGGGCTACGAGCAGTACTTC. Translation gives CASSEEGSGTGGYEQYF.

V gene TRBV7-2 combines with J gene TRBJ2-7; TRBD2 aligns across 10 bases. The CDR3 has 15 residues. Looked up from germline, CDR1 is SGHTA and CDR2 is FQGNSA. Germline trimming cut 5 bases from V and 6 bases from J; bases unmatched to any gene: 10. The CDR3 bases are TGTGCCAGCAGCCTTTCTAGCGGGGGAAGTGGCGAGCAGTACTTC. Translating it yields CASSLSSGGSGEQYF.

CDR3 DNA sequence: TGTGCCAGCAGTAGGCCCCAAGAGACCCAGTACTTC. Translating gives CASSRPQETQYF. The chain combines TRBV5-4 with TRBJ2-5; no clear D gene. Germline assignment: CDR1 SGHNT and CDR2 YYREEE (reference sequence). Trimming stripped 5 bases from V and 1 base from J, with 6 bases between. The CDR3 is 12 residues long.

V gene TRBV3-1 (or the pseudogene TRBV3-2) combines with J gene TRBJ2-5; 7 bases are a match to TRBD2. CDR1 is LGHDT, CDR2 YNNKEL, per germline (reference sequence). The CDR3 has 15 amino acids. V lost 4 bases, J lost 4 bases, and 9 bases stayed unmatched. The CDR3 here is CASSPRRGGGETQYF. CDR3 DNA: TGTGCCAGCAGCCCCCGGCGTGGGGGGGGAGAGACCCAGTACTTC.

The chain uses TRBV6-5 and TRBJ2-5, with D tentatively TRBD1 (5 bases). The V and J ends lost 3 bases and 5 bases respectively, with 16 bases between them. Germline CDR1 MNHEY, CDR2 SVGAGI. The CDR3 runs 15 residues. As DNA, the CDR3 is TGTGCCAGCAGTTATGGCAGGGCCCCTCGGGAGACCCAGTACTTC. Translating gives CASSYGRAPRETQYF.

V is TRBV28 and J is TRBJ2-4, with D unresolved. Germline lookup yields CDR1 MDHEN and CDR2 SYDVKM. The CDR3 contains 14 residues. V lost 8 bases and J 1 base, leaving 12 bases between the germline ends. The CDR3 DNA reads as TGTGCCAGCCTAGGCAGCTACGCCAAAAACATTCAGTACTTC. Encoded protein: CASLGSYAKNIQYF. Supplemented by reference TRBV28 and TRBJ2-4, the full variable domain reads DVKVTQSSRYLVKRTGEKVFLECVQDMDHENMFWYRQDPGLGLRLIYFSYDVKMKEKGDIPEGYSVSREKKERFSLILESASTNQTSMYLCASLGSYAKNIQYFGAGTRLSVL.

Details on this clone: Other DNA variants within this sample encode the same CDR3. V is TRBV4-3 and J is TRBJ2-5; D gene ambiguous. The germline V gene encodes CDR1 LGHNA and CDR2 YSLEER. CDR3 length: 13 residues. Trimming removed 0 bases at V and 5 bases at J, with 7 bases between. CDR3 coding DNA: TGCGCCAGCAGCCAAGATGGTGGGGAGACCCAGTACTTC. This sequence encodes CASSQDGGETQYF.

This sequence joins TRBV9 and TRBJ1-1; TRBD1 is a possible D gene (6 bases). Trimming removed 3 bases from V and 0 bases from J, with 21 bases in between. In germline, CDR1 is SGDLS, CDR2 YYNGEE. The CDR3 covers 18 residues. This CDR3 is CASSGGTGKGSMNTEAFF. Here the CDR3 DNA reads TGTGCCAGCAGCGGAGGTACAGGGAAGGGGTCGATGAACACTGAAGCTTTCTTT.

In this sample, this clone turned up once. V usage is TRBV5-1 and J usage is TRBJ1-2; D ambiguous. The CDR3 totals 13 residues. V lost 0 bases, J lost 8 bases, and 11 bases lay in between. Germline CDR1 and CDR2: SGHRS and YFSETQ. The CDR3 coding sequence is TGCGCCAGCAGCTTGGGACGGGAGGGAGGCTACACCTTC. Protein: CASSLGREGGYTF.